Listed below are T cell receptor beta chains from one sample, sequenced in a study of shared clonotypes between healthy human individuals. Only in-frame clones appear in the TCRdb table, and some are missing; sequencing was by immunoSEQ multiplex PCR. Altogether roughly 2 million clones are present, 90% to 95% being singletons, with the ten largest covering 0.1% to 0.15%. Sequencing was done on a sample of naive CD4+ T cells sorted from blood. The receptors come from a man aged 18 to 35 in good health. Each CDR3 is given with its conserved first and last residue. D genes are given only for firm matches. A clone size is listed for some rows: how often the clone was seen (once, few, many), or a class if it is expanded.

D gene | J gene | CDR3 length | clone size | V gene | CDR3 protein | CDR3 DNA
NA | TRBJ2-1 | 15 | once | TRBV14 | CASSQFSVSYNEQFF | TGTGCCAGCAGCCAATTCAGCGTGTCCTACAATGAGCAGTTCTTC
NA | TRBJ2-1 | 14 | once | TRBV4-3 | CASSPDRRLGEQFF | TGCGCCAGCAGCCCGGATAGGCGCTTGGGTGAGCAGTTCTTC
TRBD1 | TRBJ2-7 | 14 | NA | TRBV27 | CASSIRQGLDEQYF | TGTGCCAGCAGTATCCGACAGGGCCTAGACGAGCAGTACTTC
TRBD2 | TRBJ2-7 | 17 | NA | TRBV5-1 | CASSLVLAGGGRYEQYF | TGCGCCAGCAGCTTGGTACTAGCGGGAGGGGGACGGTACGAGCAGTACTTC
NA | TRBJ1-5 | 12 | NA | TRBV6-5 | CASSSLSGPQHF | TGTGCCAGCAGTTCTCTTTCCGGGCCCCAGCATTTT
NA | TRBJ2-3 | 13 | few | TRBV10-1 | CASSESTRGIGYF | TGCGCCAGCAGTGAGTCGACTCGGGGTATAGGGTATTTT
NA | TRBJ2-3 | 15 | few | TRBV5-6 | CASSSGILATDTQYF | TGTGCCAGCAGCTCCGGGATCCTAGCGACAGATACGCAGTATTTT
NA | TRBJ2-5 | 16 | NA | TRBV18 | CASSPLSILSGETQYF | TGTGCCAGCTCACCACTCTCCATTCTCAGTGGGGAGACCCAGTACTTC
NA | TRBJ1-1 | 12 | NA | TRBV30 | CAWKDRVTEAFF | TGTGCCTGGAAGGACAGAGTGACTGAAGCTTTCTTT
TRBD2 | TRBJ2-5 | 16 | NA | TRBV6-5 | CASSYSGTSGQETQYF | TGTGCCAGCAGTTACTCGGGGACTAGCGGGCAAGAGACCCAGTACTTC
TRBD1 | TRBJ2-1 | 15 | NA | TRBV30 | CAWSPGQGIIDEQFF | TGTGCCTGGAGCCCGGGACAGGGTATCATCGATGAGCAGTTCTTC
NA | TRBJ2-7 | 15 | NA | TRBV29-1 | CSVGREGTVSYEQYF | TGCAGCGTTGGAAGGGAGGGGACAGTCTCCTACGAGCAGTACTTC
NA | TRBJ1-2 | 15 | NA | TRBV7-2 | CASSIGGSGTYGYTF | TGTGCCAGCAGCATAGGGGGGTCAGGGACCTATGGCTACACCTTC
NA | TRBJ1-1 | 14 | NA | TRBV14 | CASSEGDTGNAAFF | TGTGCCAGCAGCGAAGGAGACACGGGGAACGCGGCTTTCTTT
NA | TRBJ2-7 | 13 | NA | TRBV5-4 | CASSFDSSYEQYF | TGTGCCAGCAGCTTTGACAGCTCCTACGAGCAGTACTTC
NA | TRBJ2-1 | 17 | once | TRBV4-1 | CASSQDGPGAFYNEQFF | TGCGCCAGCAGCCAAGATGGTCCGGGGGCGTTCTACAATGAGCAGTTCTTC
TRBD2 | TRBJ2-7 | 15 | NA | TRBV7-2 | CASSLRRDYSYEQYF | TGTGCCAGCAGCCTCCGTCGGGACTACTCCTACGAGCAGTACTTC
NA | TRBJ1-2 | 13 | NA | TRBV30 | CAWTPQVDYGYTF | TGTGCCTGGACTCCTCAGGTTGACTATGGCTACACCTTC
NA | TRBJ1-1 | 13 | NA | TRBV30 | CAWEALRNTEAFF | TGTGCCTGGGAGGCACTGAGGAACACTGAAGCTTTCTTT
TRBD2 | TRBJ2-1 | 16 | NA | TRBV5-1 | CASSGETSGFYNEQFF | TGCGCCAGCAGCGGGGAGACTAGCGGGTTTTACAATGAGCAGTTCTTC
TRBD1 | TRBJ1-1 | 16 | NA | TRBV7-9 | CASSLGQGSVGTEAFF | TGTGCCAGCAGCTTAGGACAGGGGTCGGTGGGCACTGAAGCTTTCTTT
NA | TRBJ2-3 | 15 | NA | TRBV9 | CASSVGVLFTDTQYF | TGTGCCAGCAGCGTAGGGGTGTTATTCACAGATACGCAGTATTTT
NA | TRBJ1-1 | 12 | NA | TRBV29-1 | CSVVQGNTEAFF | TGCAGCGTCGTACAGGGGAACACTGAAGCTTTCTTT
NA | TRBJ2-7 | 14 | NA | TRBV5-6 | CASSLIGTPYEQYF | TGTGCCAGCAGCTTGATCGGGACTCCTTACGAGCAGTACTTC
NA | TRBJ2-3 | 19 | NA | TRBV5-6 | CASSFSFQFGGTGPDTQYF | TGTGCCAGCAGCTTTTCCTTTCAGTTCGGCGGGACGGGCCCAGATACGCAGTATTTT
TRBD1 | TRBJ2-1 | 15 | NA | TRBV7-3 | CASSQGTGGYNEQFF | TGTGCCAGCAGCCAAGGAACAGGGGGCTACAATGAGCAGTTCTTC
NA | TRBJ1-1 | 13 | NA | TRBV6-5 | CASSYSKNTEAFF | TGTGCCAGCAGTTATAGCAAGAACACTGAAGCTTTCTTT
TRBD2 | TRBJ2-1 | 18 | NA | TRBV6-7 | CASRLRPGLAGYYNEQFF | TGTGCCAGCAGACTACGACCGGGACTAGCGGGCTACTACAATGAGCAGTTCTTC
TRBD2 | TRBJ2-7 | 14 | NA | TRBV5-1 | CASSLDPSGGEQYF | TGCGCCAGCAGCTTGGATCCTAGCGGGGGAGAGCAGTACTTC
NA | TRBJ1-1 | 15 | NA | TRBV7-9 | CASSPSQRGNTEAFF | TGTGCCAGCAGCCCAAGTCAGAGGGGTAACACTGAAGCTTTCTTT
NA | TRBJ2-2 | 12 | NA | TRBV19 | CAVPARTGELFF | TGTGCCGTCCCGGCGAGGACCGGGGAGCTGTTTTTT
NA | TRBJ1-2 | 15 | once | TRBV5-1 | CASSETGKGAEGYTF | TGCGCCAGCAGCGAAACAGGGAAAGGAGCAGAGGGCTACACCTTC
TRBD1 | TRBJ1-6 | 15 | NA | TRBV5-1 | CASSLGTDHYSPLHF | TGCGCCAGCAGCCTCGGGACAGACCATTATTCACCCCTCCACTTT
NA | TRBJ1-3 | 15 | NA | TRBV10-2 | CASSDPQGSGNTIYF | TGCGCCAGCAGTGACCCACAGGGCTCTGGAAACACCATATATTTT
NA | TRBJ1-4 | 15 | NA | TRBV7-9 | CASSLRDATNEKLFF | TGTGCCAGCAGCTTAAGGGATGCAACTAATGAAAAACTGTTTTTT
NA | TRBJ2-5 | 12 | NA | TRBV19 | CASSSTRETQYF | TGTGCCAGTAGTTCGACGCGGGAGACCCAGTACTTC
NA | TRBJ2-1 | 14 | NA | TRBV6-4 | CASSPGPLFNEQFF | TGTGCCAGCAGCCCCGGACCCCTATTCAATGAGCAGTTCTTC
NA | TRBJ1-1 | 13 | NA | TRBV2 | CASSVLGITEAFF | TGTGCCAGCAGTGTTCTGGGGATAACTGAAGCTTTCTTT
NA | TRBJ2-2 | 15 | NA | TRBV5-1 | CASSLSALESGELFF | TGCGCCAGCAGCTTGAGTGCTTTGGAGTCCGGGGAGCTGTTTTTT